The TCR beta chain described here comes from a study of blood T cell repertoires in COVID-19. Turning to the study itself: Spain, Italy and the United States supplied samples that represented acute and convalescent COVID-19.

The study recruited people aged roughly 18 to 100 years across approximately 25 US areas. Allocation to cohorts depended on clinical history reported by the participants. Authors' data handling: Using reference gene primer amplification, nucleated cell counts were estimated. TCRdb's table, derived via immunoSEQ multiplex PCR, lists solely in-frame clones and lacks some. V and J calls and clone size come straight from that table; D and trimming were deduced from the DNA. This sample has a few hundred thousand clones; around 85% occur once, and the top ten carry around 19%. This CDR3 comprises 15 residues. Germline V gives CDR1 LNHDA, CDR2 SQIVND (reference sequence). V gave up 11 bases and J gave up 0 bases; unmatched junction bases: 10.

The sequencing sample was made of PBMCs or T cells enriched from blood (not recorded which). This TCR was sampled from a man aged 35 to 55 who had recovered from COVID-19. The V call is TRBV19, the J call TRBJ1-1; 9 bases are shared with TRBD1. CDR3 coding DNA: TGTGCCGCCTTGAAGGACAGGGGAATGAACACTGAAGCTTTCTTT. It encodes CAALKDRGMNTEAFF.